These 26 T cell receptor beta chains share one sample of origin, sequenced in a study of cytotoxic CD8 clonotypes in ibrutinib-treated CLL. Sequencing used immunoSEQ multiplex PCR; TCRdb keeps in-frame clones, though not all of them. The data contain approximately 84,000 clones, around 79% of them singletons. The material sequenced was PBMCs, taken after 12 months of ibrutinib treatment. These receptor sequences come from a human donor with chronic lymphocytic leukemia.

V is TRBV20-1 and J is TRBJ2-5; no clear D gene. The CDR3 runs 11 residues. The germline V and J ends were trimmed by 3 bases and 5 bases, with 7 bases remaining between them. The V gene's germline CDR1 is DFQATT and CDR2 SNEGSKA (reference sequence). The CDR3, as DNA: TGCAGTGCTAGCCACAGCGAGACCCAGTACTTC. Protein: CSASHSETQYF.

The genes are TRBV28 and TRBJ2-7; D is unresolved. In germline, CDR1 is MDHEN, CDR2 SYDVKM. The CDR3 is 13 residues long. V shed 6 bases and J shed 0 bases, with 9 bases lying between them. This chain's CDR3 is CASSSGLSYEQYF. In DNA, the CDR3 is TGTGCCAGCAGCTCTGGGCTCTCCTACGAGCAGTACTTC.

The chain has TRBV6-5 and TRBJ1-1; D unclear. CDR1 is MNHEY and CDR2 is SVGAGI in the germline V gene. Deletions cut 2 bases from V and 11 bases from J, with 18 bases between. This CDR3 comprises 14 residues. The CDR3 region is CASSYQPISLVAFF. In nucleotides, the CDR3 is TGTGCCAGCAGTTACCAGCCGATAAGTTTGGTGGCTTTCTTT.

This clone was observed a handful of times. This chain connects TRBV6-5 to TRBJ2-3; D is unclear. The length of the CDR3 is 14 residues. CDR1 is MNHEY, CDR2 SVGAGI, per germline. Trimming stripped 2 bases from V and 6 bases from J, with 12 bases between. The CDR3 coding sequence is TGTGCCAGCAGTTACGGGCCCCCCATGGATACGCAGTATTTT. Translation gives CASSYGPPMDTQYF.

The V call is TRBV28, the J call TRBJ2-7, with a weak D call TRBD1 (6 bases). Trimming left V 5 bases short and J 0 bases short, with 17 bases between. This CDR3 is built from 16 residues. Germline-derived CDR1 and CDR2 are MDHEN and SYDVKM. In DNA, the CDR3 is TGTGCCAGCAGTACCCTCCGGGGACACAGCTCCTACGAGCAGTACTTC. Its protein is CASSTLRGHSSYEQYF.

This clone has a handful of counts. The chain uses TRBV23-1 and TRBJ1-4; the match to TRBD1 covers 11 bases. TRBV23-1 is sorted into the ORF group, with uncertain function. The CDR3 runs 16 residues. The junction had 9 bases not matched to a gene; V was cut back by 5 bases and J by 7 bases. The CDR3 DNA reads TGCGCCAGCAGTAGATCGGCCGGGACAGGGGGTGAAAAACTGTTTTTT. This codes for CASSRSAGTGGEKLFF.

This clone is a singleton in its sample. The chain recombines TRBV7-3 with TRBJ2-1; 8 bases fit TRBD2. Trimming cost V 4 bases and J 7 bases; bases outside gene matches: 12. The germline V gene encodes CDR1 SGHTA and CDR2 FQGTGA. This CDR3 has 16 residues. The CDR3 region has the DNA TGTGCCAGCAGCTCCCCCGGGGCGGGACTAGTAAATGAGCAGTTCTTC. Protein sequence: CASSSPGAGLVNEQFF. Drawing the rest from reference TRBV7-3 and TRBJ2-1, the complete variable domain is GAGVSQTPSNKVTEKGKYVELRCDPISGHTALYWYRQSLGQGPEFLIYFQGTGAADDSGLPNDRFFAVRPEGSVSTLKIQRTERGDSAVYLCASSSPGAGLVNEQFFGPGTRLTVL.

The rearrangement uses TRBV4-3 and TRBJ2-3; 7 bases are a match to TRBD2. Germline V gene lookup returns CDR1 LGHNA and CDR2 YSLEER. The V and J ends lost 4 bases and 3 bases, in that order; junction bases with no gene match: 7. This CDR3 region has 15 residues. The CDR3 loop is CASSPGGGVTDTQYF. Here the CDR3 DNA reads TGCGCCAGCAGCCCAGGTGGGGGGGTAACAGATACGCAGTATTTT.

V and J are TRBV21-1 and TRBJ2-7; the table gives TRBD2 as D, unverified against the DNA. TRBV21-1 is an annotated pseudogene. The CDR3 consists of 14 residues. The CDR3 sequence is CASKLAEDSYEQYF. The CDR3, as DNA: TGTGCCAGCAAACTAGCGGAGGACTCCTACGAGCAGTACTTC.

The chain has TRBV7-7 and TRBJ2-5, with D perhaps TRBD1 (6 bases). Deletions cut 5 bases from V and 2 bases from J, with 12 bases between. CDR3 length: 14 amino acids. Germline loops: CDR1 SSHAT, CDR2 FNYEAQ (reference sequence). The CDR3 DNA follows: TGTGCCAGCAGCCATCGGACAGCTCAAGAGACCCAGTACTTC. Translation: CASSHRTAQETQYF. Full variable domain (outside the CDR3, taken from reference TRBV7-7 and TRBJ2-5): GAGVSQSPRYKVTKRGQDVTLRCDPISSHATLYWYQQALGQGPEFLTYFNYEAQPDKSGLPSDRFSAERPEGSISTLTIQRTEQRDSAMYRCASSHRTAQETQYFGPGTRLLVL.

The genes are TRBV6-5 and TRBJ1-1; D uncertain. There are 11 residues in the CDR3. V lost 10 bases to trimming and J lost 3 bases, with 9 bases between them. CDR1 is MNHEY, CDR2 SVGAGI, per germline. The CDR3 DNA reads TGTGCCACCCGGAGACACACTGAAGCTTTCTTT. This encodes CATRRHTEAFF.

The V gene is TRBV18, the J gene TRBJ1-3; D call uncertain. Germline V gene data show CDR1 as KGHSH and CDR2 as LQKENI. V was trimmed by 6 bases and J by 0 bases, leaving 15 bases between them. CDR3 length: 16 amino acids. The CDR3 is CASSRYGEVSGNTIYF. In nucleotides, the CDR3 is TGTGCCAGCTCGCGCTACGGGGAGGTCTCTGGAAACACCATATATTTT.

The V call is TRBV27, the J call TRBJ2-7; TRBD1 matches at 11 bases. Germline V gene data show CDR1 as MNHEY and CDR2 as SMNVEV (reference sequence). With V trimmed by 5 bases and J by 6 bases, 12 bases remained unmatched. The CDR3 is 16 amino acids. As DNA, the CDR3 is TGTGCCAGCAGTCCGCATGGGGGGACAGGGGGGCCCGAGCAGTACTTC. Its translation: CASSPHGGTGGPEQYF.

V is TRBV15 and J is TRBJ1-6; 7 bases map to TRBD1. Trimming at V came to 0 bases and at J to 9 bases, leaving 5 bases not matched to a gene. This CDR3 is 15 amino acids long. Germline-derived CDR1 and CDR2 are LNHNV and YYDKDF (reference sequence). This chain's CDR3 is CATSRDHQGGSPLHF. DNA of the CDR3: TGTGCCACCAGCAGAGATCACCAGGGGGGTTCACCCCTCCACTTT.

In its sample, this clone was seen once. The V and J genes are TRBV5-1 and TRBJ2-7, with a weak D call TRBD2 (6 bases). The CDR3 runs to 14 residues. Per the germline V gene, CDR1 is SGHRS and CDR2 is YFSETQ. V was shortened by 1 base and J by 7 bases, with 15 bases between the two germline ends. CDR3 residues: CASSLWDFMGEQYF. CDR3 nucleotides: TGCGCCAGCAGCTTGTGGGACTTCATGGGAGAGCAGTACTTC. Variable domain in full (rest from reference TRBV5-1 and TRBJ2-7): KAGVTQTPRYLIKTRGQQVTLSCSPISGHRSVSWYQQTPGQGLQFLFEYFSETQRNKGNFPGRFSGRQFSNSRSEMNVSTLELGDSALYLCASSLWDFMGEQYFGPGTRLTVT.

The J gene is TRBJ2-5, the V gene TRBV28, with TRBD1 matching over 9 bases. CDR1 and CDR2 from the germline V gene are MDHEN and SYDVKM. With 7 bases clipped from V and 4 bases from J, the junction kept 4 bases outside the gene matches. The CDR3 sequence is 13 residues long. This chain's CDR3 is CASTQTGGETQYF. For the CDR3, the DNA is TGTGCCAGCACCCAGACAGGGGGAGAGACCCAGTACTTC.

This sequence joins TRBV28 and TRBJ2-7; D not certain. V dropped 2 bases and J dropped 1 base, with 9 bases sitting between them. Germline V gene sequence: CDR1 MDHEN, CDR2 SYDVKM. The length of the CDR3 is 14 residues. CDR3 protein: CASSLGGRSYEQYF. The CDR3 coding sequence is TGTGCCAGCAGTTTAGGTGGCAGATCCTACGAGCAGTACTTC.

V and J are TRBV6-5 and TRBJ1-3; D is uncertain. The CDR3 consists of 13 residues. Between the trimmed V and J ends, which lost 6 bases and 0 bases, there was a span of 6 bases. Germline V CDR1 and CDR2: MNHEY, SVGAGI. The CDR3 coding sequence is TGTGCCAGCAGCGTTTCCTCTGGAAACACCATATATTTT. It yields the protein CASSVSSGNTIYF.

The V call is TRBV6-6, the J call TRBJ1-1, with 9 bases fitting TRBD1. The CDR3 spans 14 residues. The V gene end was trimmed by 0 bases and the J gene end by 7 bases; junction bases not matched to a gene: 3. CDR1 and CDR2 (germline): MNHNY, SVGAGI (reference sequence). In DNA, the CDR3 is TGTGCCAGCAGTTACTCACAGGGGGCCTTTGAAGCTTTCTTT. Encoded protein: CASSYSQGAFEAFF.

In nucleotides, the CDR3 is TGTGCCAGCAGTTTATCGCGGACAGGGAGGTACGAGCAGTACTTC. It codes for CASSLSRTGRYEQYF. The chain combines TRBV28 with TRBJ2-7; 8 nucleotides agree with TRBD1. V shed 1 base, J shed 4 bases, and the junction held 6 bases outside the gene matches. Germline V lookup: CDR1 MDHEN, CDR2 SYDVKM. CDR3 length: 15 residues.

CDR3 nucleotides: TGTGCCAGCAGTTTATTAGGGTTGGGGCGGGACAGCCCCTACGAGCAGTACTTC. As protein: CASSLLGLGRDSPYEQYF. V usage is TRBV28 and J usage is TRBJ2-7; possibly TRBD1 for D (7 bases). This CDR3 has 18 amino acids. Germline V gene lookup returns CDR1 MDHEN and CDR2 SYDVKM. V was trimmed by 1 base and J by 2 bases, leaving 21 bases between them.

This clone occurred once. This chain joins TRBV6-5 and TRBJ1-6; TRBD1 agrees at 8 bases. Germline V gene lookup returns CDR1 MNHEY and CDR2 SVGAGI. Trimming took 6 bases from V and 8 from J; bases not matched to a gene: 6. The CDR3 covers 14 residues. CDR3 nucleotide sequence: TGTGCCAGCAGCCAACAGGGGGGGTATTCACCCCTCCACTTT. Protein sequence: CASSQQGGYSPLHF.

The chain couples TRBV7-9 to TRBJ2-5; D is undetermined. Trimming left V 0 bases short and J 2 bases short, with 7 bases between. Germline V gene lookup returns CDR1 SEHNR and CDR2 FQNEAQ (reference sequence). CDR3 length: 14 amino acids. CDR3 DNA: TGTGCCAGCAGCTTAGCGGTGGCACAAGAGACCCAGTACTTC. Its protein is CASSLAVAQETQYF.

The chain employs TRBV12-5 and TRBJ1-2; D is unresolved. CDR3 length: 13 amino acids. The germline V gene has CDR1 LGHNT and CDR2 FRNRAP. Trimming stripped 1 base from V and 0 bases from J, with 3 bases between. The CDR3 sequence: CASGLGSNYGYTF. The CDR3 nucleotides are TGTGCTAGTGGTTTGGGGTCTAACTATGGCTACACCTTC.

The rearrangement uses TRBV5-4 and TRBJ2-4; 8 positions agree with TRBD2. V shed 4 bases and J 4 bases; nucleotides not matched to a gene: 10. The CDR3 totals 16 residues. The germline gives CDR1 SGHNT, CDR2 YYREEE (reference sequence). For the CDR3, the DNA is TGTGCCAGCAGCCGGGGGGGGCGGAACGATAAAAACATTCAGTACTTC. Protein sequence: CASSRGGRNDKNIQYF. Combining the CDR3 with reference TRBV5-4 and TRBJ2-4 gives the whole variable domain ETGVTQSPTHLIKTRGQQVTLRCSSQSGHNTVSWYQQALGQGPQFIFQYYREEENGRGNFPPRFSGLQFPNYSSELNVNALELDDSALYLCASSRGGRNDKNIQYFGAGTRLSVL.

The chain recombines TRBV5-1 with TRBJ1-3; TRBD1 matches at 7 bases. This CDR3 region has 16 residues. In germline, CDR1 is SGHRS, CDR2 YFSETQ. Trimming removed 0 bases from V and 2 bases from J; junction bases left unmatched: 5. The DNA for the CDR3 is TGCGCCAGCAGCTTGGGCCCCCAGGGGGCTGGAAACACCATATATTTT. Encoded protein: CASSLGPQGAGNTIYF.